Detailed here is one T cell receptor beta chain. Its antigen is not identified. This CDR3 comprises 12 residues. Germline V CDR1 and CDR2: SGHVS, FNYEAQ. V shed 4 bases and J shed 5 bases, with 7 bases lying between them. The primer mix had 60 Vbeta and 13 Jbeta primers. TCRdb's table, derived via immunoSEQ multiplex PCR, lists solely in-frame clones and lacks some. The top ten hold roughly 6% of the sample, which has about 200,000 clones, 82% seen once. This record belongs to a study of cytomegalovirus exposure and HLA in healthy donors. Study-level results: Versus the roughly 690-donor mean, an Asian-associated ancestry cluster reportedly showed fewer N-insertions in a later analysis.

The specimen was PBMCs. The chain combines TRBV7-6 with TRBJ2-3; D gene ambiguous. The sequence derives from a man aged 40-50 years in good health and CMV-seropositive. CDR3 in DNA: TGTGCCAGCAGCTACCGGTTAGATACGCAGTATTTT. This translates into CASSYRLDTQYF.